The clone carrying this TCR beta chain was recorded many times. Its antigen is not identified. Scientists made TCR beta libraries using quantitative 5'-RACE with molecular barcodes. TCRdb itself ran the 5' RACE reads through MiXCR, one entry per CDR3 protein. The sample has some 40,000 distinct CDR3 sequences; approximately 10% are singletons. This record belongs to a study of CD8 T cells in ankylosing spondylitis. Study-wide points: Some of the motif variants had earlier been found in reactive arthritis patients' fluid and blood.

In germline, CDR1 is MNHNS, CDR2 SASEGT. Trimming removed 7 bases from V and 2 bases from J; junction bases left unmatched: 15. The CDR3 runs 18 residues. Sequencing input: blood, either unsorted or a sorted T cell fraction (not recorded which). The chain couples TRBV6-1 to TRBJ1-5; 9 bases map to TRBD1. This receptor was taken from a male donor with ankylosing spondylitis or in good health (not recorded which). CDR3 region: CASIVMSLGTGRNQPQHF. CDR3 nucleotide sequence: TGTGCCAGCATAGTTATGTCCCTCGGGACAGGGCGCAATCAGCCCCAGCATTTT.